The rows below give T cell receptor beta chains drawn from one sample of a study of blood T cell repertoires in COVID-19. The data were produced by immunoSEQ multiplex PCR, yet TCRdb's version contains in-frame clones alone and is incomplete. The sample holds about 200,000 clones, roughly 84% seen once. Sequencing used peripheral blood. The receptors were gathered from a man between 45 and 60 years old with active or convalescent COVID-19. The CDR3 runs from the conserved cysteine through the conserved F or W. D genes are given only for firm matches.

j_call v_call d_call cdr3_aa
TRBJ2-3 TRBV4-3 . CASSQEWGGAATDTQYF
TRBJ2-1 TRBV9 TRBD2 CASSGYSGASYNEQFF
TRBJ2-2 TRBV9 . CASSVLGGNTGELFF
TRBJ2-3 TRBV25-1 . CASSVSDSRPASTDTQYF
TRBJ2-7 TRBV27 . CASSLGAGEYEQYF
TRBJ2-1 TRBV5-6 . CASSLARGFPPYNEQFF
TRBJ1-1 TRBV19 TRBD1 CASSPGTAKAFF
TRBJ2-1 TRBV4-3 TRBD1 CASSQDWGTVSYNEQFF
TRBJ1-5 TRBV19 . CASSIFRGGSNQPQHF
TRBJ1-2 TRBV27 . CASSSSGVGGYTF
TRBJ2-3 TRBV3-1/TRBV3-2 . CASSQAARWAGSTDTQYF
TRBJ1-1 TRBV27 TRBD1 CASSLRQGVMDTEAFF
TRBJ1-6 TRBV19 TRBD1 CASSMGQGANSPLHF
TRBJ2-2 TRBV4-3 TRBD1 CASSQEGTVTGELFF
TRBJ2-3 TRBV29-1 TRBD2 CSVEASGVSTDTQYF
TRBJ2-3 TRBV2 . CASSWTASTDTQYF
TRBJ2-6 TRBV6-5 . CASSFSPSGANVLTF
TRBJ1-1 TRBV27 TRBD1 CASSPRTGGTEAFF
TRBJ2-3 TRBV20-1 . CSAKNRDTQYF
TRBJ2-7 TRBV19 TRBD1 CASSNQGASSYEQYF
TRBJ2-1 TRBV18 TRBD2 CASSPLAGNEQFF
TRBJ1-6 TRBV3-1/TRBV3-2 TRBD1 CASSQVGQGNSPLHF
TRBJ2-3 TRBV4-1 . CASSHPRGDTQYF
TRBJ2-1 TRBV6-5 TRBD2 CASRVAGGIYNEQFF
TRBJ1-2 TRBV9 . CASSASTRYGYTF
TRBJ2-7 TRBV6-1 TRBD2 CASSEYPGLAGASIYEQYF
TRBJ1-2 TRBV6-5 TRBD1 CASSSPGQGLRGYTF
TRBJ2-2 TRBV28 TRBD2 CASSLSRTSGRPGELFF
TRBJ2-3 TRBV28 . CASSFLPSRGTQYF
TRBJ2-2 TRBV24-1 TRBD2 CATSEPTSGSAGELFF
TRBJ1-1 TRBV24-1 . CATSALGSAGGAFF
TRBJ1-2 TRBV5-1 . CASSLAEGNYGYTF
TRBJ2-1 TRBV7-6 TRBD1 CASSPRQGAIAAIGNEQFF
TRBJ1-2 TRBV27 TRBD1 CASSLQGANYGYTF
TRBJ1-4 TRBV23-1 TRBD1 CASSQPRTGPNEKLFF
TRBJ1-5 TRBV2 TRBD1 CASSEVRGSNQPQHF